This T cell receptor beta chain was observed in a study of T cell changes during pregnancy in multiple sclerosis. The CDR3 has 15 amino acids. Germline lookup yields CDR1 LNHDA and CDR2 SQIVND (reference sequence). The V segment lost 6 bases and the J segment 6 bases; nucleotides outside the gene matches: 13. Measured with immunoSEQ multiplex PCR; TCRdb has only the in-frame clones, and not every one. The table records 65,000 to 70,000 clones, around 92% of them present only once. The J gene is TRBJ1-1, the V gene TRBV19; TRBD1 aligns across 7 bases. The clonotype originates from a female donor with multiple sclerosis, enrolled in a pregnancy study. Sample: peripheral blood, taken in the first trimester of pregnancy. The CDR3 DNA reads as TGTGCCAGTAGGATTACCAGGGGGGCGTTCGCTGAAGCTTTCTTT. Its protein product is CASRITRGAFAEAFF.